The present T cell receptor beta chain was sequenced within a study of blood T cell repertoires in COVID-19. Method: immunoSEQ multiplex PCR; TCRdb's copy keeps in-frame clones and lacks some. The data contain 200,000 or so clones, about 85% of them singletons. This clone showed up just once. With 4 bases removed from V and 5 bases from J, the gap between germline ends came to 9 bases. The CDR3 extends over 12 amino acids. Germline assignment: CDR1 SGHKS and CDR2 YYEKEE (reference sequence). Source material: peripheral blood. The chain employs TRBV5-5 and TRBJ1-2, with D perhaps TRBD1 (6 bases). The source is a human donor in a cohort sampled during active COVID-19. The CDR3: CASSPQGYGYTF. DNA of the CDR3: TGTGCCAGCAGCCCCCAGGGGTATGGCTACACCTTC.